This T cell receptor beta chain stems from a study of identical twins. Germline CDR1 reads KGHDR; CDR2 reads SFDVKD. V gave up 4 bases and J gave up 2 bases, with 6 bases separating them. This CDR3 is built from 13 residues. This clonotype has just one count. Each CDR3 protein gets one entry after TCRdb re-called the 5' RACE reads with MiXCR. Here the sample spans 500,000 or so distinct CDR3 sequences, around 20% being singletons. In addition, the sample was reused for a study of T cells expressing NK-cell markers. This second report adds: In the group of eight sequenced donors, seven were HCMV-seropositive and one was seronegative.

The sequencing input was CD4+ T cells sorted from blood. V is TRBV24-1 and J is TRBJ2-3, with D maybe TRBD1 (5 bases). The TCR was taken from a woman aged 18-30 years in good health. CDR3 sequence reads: CATSEGPTDTQYF. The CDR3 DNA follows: TGTGCCACCAGTGAGGGGCCCACAGATACGCAGTATTTT.